The entry that follows covers one TCR beta chain sequence. Its antigen remains unidentified. The record originates from a study of cytomegalovirus exposure and HLA in healthy donors. The data were produced by immunoSEQ multiplex PCR, yet TCRdb's version contains in-frame clones alone and is incomplete. The profile shows roughly 86,000 clones, about 96% of them singletons. Study-level points and caveats: Most TCR sequences were rare, but some public TCRs occurred in many donors. The study designated 150 to 200 TCR beta chains cytomegalovirus-associated. In a later analysis, first-cohort TCR clusters were found to tend to co-occur in the 120 or so validation repertoires.

The V end lost 4 bases, the J end lost 0 bases, and 9 bases lay between the germline ends. This CDR3 region has 14 residues. Germline V gives CDR1 WSHSY, CDR2 SAAADI. From the roughly 110-subject validation cohort, which was separate from the approximately 700-subject first cohort, the donors were drawn. V gene TRBV10-2 combines with J gene TRBJ1-1; no firm D call. The material sequenced was PBMCs. The sequence was obtained from a man aged 18 to 35 in good health and CMV-seropositive. CDR3 sequence reads: CASSVIFLNTEAFF. CDR3 nucleotides: TGCGCCAGCAGTGTAATATTTTTGAACACTGAAGCTTTCTTT.